The clone carrying this TCR beta chain has a single count. The data stem from a study of technical replicates of blood from a handful of donors. Germline-derived CDR1 and CDR2 are SGHTA and FQGTGA. The ends lost 5 bases at V and 5 bases at J; junction bases unmatched: 18. The length of the CDR3 is 17 residues. Profiled with immunoSEQ multiplex PCR; TCRdb holds only in-frame clones, not every one. This table holds 80,000 to 95,000 clones, 90% to 95% found once. This TCR was recovered from a human donor in good health. Sequenced material: T cells isolated from PBMCs. The chain is built from TRBV7-3 and TRBJ2-7; 7 nucleotides agree with TRBD1. CDR3 sequence (DNA): TGTGCCAGCAGCCCTCAAGCCCTAACAGGGGTGGAAGACGAGCAGTACTTC. Translating it yields CASSPQALTGVEDEQYF.